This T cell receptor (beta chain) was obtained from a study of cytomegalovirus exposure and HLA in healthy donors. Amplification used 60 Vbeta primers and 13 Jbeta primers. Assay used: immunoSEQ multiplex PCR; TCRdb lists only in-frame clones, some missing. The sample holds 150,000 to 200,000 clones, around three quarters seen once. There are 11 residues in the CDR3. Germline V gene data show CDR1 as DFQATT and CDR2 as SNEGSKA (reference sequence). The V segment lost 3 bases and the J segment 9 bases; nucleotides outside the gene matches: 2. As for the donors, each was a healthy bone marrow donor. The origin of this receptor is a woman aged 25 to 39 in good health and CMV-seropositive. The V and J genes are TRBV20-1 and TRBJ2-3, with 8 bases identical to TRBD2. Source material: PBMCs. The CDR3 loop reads CSASSGVTQYF. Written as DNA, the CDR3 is TGCAGTGCTAGTAGCGGGGTAACGCAGTATTTT.